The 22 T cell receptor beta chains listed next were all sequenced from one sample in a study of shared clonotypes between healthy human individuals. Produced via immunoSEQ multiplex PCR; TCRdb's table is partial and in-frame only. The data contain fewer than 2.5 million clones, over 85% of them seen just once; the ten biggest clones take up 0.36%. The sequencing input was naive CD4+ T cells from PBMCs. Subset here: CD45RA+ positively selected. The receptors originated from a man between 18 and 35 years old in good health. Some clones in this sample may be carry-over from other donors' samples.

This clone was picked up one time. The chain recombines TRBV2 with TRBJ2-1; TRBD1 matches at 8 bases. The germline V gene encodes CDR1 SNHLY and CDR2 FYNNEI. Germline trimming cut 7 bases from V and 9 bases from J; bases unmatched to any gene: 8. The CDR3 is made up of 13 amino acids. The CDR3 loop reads CASTWTGLSEQFF. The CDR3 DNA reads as TGTGCCAGCACGTGGACAGGGTTGAGTGAGCAGTTCTTC.

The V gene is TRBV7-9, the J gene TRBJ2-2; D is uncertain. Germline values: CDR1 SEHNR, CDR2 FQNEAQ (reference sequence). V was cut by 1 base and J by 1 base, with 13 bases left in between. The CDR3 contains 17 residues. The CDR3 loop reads CASSLELRQQNTGELFF. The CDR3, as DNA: TGTGCCAGCAGCTTAGAACTTAGGCAGCAGAACACCGGGGAGCTGTTTTTT. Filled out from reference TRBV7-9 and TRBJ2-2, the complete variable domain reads DTGVSQNPRHKITKRGQNVTFRCDPISEHNRLYWYRQTLGQGPEFLTYFQNEAQLEKSRLLSDRFSAERPKGSFSTLEIQRTEQGDSAMYLCASSLELRQQNTGELFFGEGSRLTVL.

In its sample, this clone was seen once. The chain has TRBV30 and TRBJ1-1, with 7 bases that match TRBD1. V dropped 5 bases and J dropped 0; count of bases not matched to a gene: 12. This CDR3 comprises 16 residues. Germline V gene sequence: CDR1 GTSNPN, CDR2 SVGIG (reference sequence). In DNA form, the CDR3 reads TGTGCCTGGGCCAAGGATGCCCAGGGGGTGAACACTGAAGCTTTCTTT. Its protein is CAWAKDAQGVNTEAFF.

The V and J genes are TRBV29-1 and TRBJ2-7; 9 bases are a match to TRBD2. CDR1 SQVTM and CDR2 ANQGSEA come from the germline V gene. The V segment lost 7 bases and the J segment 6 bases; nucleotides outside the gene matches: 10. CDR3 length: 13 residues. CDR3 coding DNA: TGCAGCGCTGGCGGGAGGGCCTTGGCCGAGCAGTACTTC. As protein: CSAGGRALAEQYF.

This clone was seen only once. The CDR3 nucleotides are TGTGCCAGCAGCTCGCCAAGGGGAGATACGCAGTATTTT. Translation: CASSSPRGDTQYF. This chain joins TRBV5-6 and TRBJ2-3, with a possible D match to TRBD1 (5 bases). Trimming cost V 3 bases and J 5 bases, with 10 bases left between them. There are 13 residues in the CDR3. Germline V gives CDR1 SGHDT, CDR2 YYEEEE.

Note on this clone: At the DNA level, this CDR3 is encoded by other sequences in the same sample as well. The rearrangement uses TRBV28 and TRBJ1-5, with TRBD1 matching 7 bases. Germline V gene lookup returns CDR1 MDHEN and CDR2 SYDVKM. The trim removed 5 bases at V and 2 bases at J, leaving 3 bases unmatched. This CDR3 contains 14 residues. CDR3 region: CASSLGQGNQPQHF. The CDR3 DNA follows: TGTGCCAGCAGTCTCGGACAGGGCAATCAGCCCCAGCATTTT.

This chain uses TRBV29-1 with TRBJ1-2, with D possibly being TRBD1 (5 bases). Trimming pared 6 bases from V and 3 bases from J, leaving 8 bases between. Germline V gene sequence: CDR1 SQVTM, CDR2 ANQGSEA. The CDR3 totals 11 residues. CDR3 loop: CSVGTYYGYTF. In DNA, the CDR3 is TGCAGCGTGGGGACCTACTATGGCTACACCTTC.

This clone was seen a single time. CDR3 DNA: TGTGCCAGCAGCCCCCTGGGGAGGGATCAGCCCCAGCATTTT. Its protein is CASSPLGRDQPQHF. The gene calls are TRBV5-6 and TRBJ1-5; no definite D call. With 4 bases removed from V and 5 bases from J, the gap between germline ends came to 13 bases. Germline V CDR1 and CDR2: SGHDT, YYEEEE. The CDR3 has 14 amino acids.

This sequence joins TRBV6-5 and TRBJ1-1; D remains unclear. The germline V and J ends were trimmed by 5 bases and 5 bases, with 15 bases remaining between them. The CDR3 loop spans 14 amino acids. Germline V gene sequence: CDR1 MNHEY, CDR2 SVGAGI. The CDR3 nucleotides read TGTGCCAGCAGTACCCCGGGAGGGATGACTGAAGCTTTCTTT. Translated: CASSTPGGMTEAFF.

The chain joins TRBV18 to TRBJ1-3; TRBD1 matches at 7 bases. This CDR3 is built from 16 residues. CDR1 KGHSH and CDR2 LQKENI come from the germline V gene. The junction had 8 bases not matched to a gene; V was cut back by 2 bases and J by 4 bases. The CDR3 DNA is TGTGCCAGCTCACCAGGGACAGTCACTCCCGGAAACACCATATATTTT. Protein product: CASSPGTVTPGNTIYF.

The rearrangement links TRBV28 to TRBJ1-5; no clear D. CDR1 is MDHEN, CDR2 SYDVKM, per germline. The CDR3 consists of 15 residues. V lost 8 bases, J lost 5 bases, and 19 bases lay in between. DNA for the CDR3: TGTGCCAGCCTGGCAGGCGGAAGAACATATCAGCCCCAGCATTTT. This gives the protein CASLAGGRTYQPQHF.

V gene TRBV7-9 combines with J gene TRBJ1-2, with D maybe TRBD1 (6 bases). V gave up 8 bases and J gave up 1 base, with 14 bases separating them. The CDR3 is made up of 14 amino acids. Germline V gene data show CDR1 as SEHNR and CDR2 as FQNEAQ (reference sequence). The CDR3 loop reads CASGAGVDNYGYTF. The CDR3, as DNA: TGTGCCAGCGGGGCAGGGGTCGATAACTATGGCTACACCTTC. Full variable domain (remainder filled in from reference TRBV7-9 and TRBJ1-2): DTGVSQNPRHKITKRGQNVTFRCDPISEHNRLYWYRQTLGQGPEFLTYFQNEAQLEKSRLLSDRFSAERPKGSFSTLEIQRTEQGDSAMYLCASGAGVDNYGYTFGSGTRLTVV.

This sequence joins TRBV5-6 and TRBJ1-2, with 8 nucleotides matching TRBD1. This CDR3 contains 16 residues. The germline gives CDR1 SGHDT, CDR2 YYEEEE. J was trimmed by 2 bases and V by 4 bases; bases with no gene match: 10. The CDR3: CASSRIGQGGNYGYTF. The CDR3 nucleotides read TGTGCCAGCAGCCGAATAGGACAGGGAGGCAACTATGGCTACACCTTC.

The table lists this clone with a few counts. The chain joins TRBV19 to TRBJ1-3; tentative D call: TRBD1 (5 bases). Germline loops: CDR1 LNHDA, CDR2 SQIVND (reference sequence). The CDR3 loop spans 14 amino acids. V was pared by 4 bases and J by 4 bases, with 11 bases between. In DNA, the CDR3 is TGTGCCAGTAGTACCGGGACGGTCGGAAACACCATATATTTT. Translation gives CASSTGTVGNTIYF.

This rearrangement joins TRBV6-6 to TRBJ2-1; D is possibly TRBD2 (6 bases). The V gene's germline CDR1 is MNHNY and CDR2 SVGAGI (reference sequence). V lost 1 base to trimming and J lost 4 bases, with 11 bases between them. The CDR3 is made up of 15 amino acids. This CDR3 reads CASSYYTGAYNEQFF. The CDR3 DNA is TGTGCCAGCAGTTACTACACGGGAGCGTACAATGAGCAGTTCTTC.

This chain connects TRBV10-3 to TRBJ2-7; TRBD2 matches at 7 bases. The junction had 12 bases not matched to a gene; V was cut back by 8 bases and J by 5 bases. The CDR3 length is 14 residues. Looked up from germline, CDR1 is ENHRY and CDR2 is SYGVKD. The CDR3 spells CAIGVRLAVNEQYF. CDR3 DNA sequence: TGTGCCATCGGAGTTCGGCTAGCGGTAAACGAGCAGTACTTC.

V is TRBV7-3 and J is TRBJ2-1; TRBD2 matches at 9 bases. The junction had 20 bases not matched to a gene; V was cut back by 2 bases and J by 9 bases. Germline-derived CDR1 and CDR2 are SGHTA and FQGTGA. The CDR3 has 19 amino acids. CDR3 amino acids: CASSLLPPAGREGRVEQFF. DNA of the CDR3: TGTGCCAGCAGCTTATTACCCCCTGCTGGGCGGGAGGGCCGGGTTGAGCAGTTCTTC.

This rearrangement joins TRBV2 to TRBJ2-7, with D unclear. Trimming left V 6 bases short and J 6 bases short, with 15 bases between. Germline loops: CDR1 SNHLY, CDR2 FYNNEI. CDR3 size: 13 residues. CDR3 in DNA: TGTGCCAGCAGACTCACAGTAGCTACCGAGCAGTACTTC. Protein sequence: CASRLTVATEQYF.

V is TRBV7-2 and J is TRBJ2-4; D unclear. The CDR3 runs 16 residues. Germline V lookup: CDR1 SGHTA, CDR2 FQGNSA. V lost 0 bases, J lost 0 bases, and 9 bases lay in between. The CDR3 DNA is TGTGCCAGCAGCTTAGCGGGGTTTCTAGCCAAAAACATTCAGTACTTC. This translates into CASSLAGFLAKNIQYF.

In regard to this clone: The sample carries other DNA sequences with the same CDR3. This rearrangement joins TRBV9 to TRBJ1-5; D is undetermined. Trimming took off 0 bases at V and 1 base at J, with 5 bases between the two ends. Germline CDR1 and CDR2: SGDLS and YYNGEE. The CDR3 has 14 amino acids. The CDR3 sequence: CASSVDSSNQPQHF. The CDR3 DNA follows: TGTGCCAGCAGCGTAGATTCCAGCAATCAGCCCCAGCATTTT.

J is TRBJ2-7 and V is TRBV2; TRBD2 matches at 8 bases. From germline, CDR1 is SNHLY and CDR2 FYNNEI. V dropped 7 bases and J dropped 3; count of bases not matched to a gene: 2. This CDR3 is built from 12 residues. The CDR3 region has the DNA TGTGCCAGCAACGGGGGGGACTACGAGCAGTACTTC. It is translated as CASNGGDYEQYF.

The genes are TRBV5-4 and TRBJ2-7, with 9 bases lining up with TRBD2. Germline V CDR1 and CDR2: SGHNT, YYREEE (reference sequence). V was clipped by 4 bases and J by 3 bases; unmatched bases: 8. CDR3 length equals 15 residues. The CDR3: CASSTYSGSLYEQYF. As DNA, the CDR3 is TGTGCCAGCAGCACCTATAGCGGGAGTCTCTACGAGCAGTACTTC.